Each of the 22 T cell receptor beta chains below was sequenced from the same sample in a study of technical replicates of blood from four donors. The data were produced by immunoSEQ multiplex PCR, yet TCRdb's version contains in-frame clones alone and is incomplete. The data hold more than 95,000 clones, with about 96% observed a single time. The source material was T cells isolated from PBMCs. The receptors were gathered from a human donor in good health.

The genes are TRBV6-5 and TRBJ2-5, with unresolved D. V lost 0 bases to trimming and J lost 5 bases, with 16 bases between them. CDR3 length equals 16 residues. Germline CDR1 reads MNHEY; CDR2 reads SVGAGI. This CDR3 is CASSYSNSRSGETQYF. The CDR3 nucleotides are TGTGCCAGCAGTTACTCGAACTCCCGGTCGGGTGAGACCCAGTACTTC.

The chain employs TRBV29-1 and TRBJ1-2; the match to TRBD1 covers 8 bases. The CDR3 is 14 residues long. Germline V gene sequence: CDR1 SQVTM, CDR2 ANQGSEA. V lost 6 bases and J lost 4; bases outside the gene matches: 10. The CDR3 sequence: CSVDGQGVFYGYTF. The DNA for the CDR3 is TGCAGCGTGGATGGACAGGGAGTTTTCTATGGCTACACCTTC. The complete variable domain, with remaining parts taken from reference TRBV29-1 and TRBJ1-2, reads SAVISQKPSRDICQRGTSLTIQCQVDSQVTMMFWYRQQPGQSLTLIATANQGSEATYESGFVIDKFPISRPNLTFSTLTVSNMSPEDSSIYLCSVDGQGVFYGYTFGSGTRLTVV.

The V gene is TRBV7-9, the J gene TRBJ1-2; D may be TRBD1 (5 bases). V lost 7 bases to trimming and J lost 4 bases, with 16 bases between them. Germline values: CDR1 SEHNR, CDR2 FQNEAQ (reference sequence). There are 14 residues in the CDR3. The CDR3 here is CASTLGASRYGYTF. The CDR3 bases are TGTGCCAGCACCCTTGGGGCTTCTCGCTATGGCTACACCTTC.

This chain uses TRBV5-1 with TRBJ2-1; 7 bases align to TRBD2. CDR1 is SGHRS and CDR2 is YFSETQ in the germline V gene. The V gene end was trimmed by 2 bases and the J gene end by 0 bases; junction bases not matched to a gene: 11. The CDR3 length is 18 residues. CDR3 in DNA: TGCGCCAGCAGCTTAATGGGAGGCGGGAGCTACTCCTACAATGAGCAGTTCTTC. Translating gives CASSLMGGGSYSYNEQFF.

V and J are TRBV11-3 and TRBJ1-1; D remains unclear. This CDR3 has 14 residues. The germline V gene encodes CDR1 SGHNT and CDR2 YENEEA. V lost 5 bases to trimming and J lost 2 bases, with 12 bases between them. CDR3 in amino acids: CASSPARSNTEAFF. The DNA of the CDR3 is TGTGCCAGCAGCCCGGCGAGGTCCAACACTGAAGCTTTCTTT.

The chain carries TRBV6-1 and TRBJ1-2; D perhaps matches TRBD1 (5 bases). Germline loops: CDR1 MNHNS, CDR2 SASEGT. The V end was cut by 2 bases, the J end by 3 bases, with 13 bases between. The CDR3 runs to 15 residues. The CDR3 sequence is CASSEYDGADYGYTF. CDR3 nucleotide sequence: TGTGCCAGCAGTGAATATGATGGGGCAGACTATGGCTACACCTTC.

The table lists this clone with a count of one. This rearrangement joins TRBV5-5 to TRBJ1-1; a weak D match, TRBD1 (6 bases). The CDR3 sequence is 14 residues long. Germline lookup yields CDR1 SGHKS and CDR2 YYEKEE (reference sequence). With 4 bases removed from V and 1 base from J, the gap between germline ends came to 11 bases. DNA for the CDR3: TGTGCCAGCAGCACCCGGACAGAGAACACTGAAGCTTTCTTT. Its translation is CASSTRTENTEAFF.

The rearrangement links TRBV4-1 to TRBJ2-7; unclear D gene. This CDR3 has 19 residues. CDR1 is MGHRA and CDR2 is YSYEKL in the germline V gene. Trimming removed 2 bases from V and 2 bases from J, with 25 bases in between. CDR3 sequence reads: CASSQPPGVLRKSTYEQYF. For the CDR3, the DNA is TGCGCCAGCAGCCAACCCCCAGGTGTTTTGCGAAAAAGCACCTACGAGCAGTACTTC.

This chain links TRBV7-9 with TRBJ2-1; tentatively, D is TRBD2 (7 bases). Trimming removed 8 bases from V and 4 bases from J, with 18 bases in between. Germline V CDR1 and CDR2: SEHNR, FQNEAQ (reference sequence). The CDR3 has 15 amino acids. Written as DNA, the CDR3 is TGTGCCAGCCGCCCGGGGGAGGGGGTTTACAATGAGCAGTTCTTC. Protein: CASRPGEGVYNEQFF.

The V call is TRBV11-3, the J call TRBJ2-7, with D perhaps matching TRBD2 (6 bases). The germline V and J ends were trimmed by 3 bases and 5 bases, with 8 bases remaining between them. There are 12 residues in the CDR3. CDR1 and CDR2 from the germline V gene are SGHNT and YENEEA. The CDR3 DNA sequence: TGTGCCAGCAGCTTTCGGGGGAACGAGCAGTACTTC. Amino acid sequence: CASSFRGNEQYF. The variable domain in full, completed from reference TRBV11-3 and TRBJ2-7, reads EAGVVQSPRYKIIEKKQPVAFWCNPISGHNTLYWYLQNLGQGPELLIRYENEEAVDDSQLPKDRFSAERLKGVDSTLKIQPAELGDSAVYLCASSFRGNEQYFGPGTRLTVT.

The rearrangement links TRBV5-6 to TRBJ1-3, with D possibly TRBD1 on 6 matching bases. The CDR3 runs 12 residues. CDR1 and CDR2 (germline): SGHDT, YYEEEE. V gave up 4 bases and J gave up 8 bases, with 10 bases separating them. The CDR3 nucleotides read TGTGCCAGCAGCCCAGGGGTTGACACCATATATTTT. Translating gives CASSPGVDTIYF.

The chain joins TRBV19 to TRBJ1-4; 7 bases map to TRBD1. The CDR3 sequence is 14 residues long. CDR1 is LNHDA, CDR2 SQIVND, per germline (reference sequence). The trim removed 4 bases at V and 6 bases at J, leaving 5 bases unmatched. The CDR3 DNA is TGTGCCAGTAGTACGACAGGGACCGATGAAAAACTGTTTTTT. Encoded protein: CASSTTGTDEKLFF.

The genes are TRBV11-3 and TRBJ2-2; D gene unclear. CDR3 length equals 13 residues. CDR1 and CDR2 (germline): SGHNT, YENEEA. Deletions cut 2 bases from V and 6 bases from J, with 7 bases between. CDR3 loop: CASSLPEAGELFF. CDR3 sequence (DNA): TGTGCCAGCAGCTTACCCGAGGCCGGGGAGCTGTTTTTT. Full variable domain (remainder filled in from reference TRBV11-3 and TRBJ2-2): EAGVVQSPRYKIIEKKQPVAFWCNPISGHNTLYWYLQNLGQGPELLIRYENEEAVDDSQLPKDRFSAERLKGVDSTLKIQPAELGDSAVYLCASSLPEAGELFFGEGSRLTVL.

The V call is TRBV7-2, the J call TRBJ2-2; TRBD1 agrees at 8 bases. Trimming took 4 bases from V and 6 from J; bases not matched to a gene: 4. Germline CDR1 SGHTA, CDR2 FQGNSA. CDR3 length: 14 amino acids. The chain's CDR3 is CASSWQTGAGELFF. For the CDR3, the DNA is TGTGCCAGCAGCTGGCAGACAGGGGCCGGGGAGCTGTTTTTT.

This chain links TRBV5-1 with TRBJ1-1, with D perhaps matching TRBD1 (6 bases). CDR1 is SGHRS, CDR2 YFSETQ, per germline. The CDR3 length is 15 residues. V shed 3 bases and J shed 5 bases, with 17 bases lying between them. CDR3 sequence: CASSWDGQSGTEAFF. CDR3 nucleotide sequence: TGCGCCAGCAGCTGGGATGGACAGTCGGGTACTGAAGCTTTCTTT.

The chain employs TRBV2 and TRBJ2-3, with 14 bases fitting TRBD2. V dropped 4 bases and J dropped 4; count of bases not matched to a gene: 4. The CDR3 totals 16 residues. Germline V gene lookup returns CDR1 SNHLY and CDR2 FYNNEI. The CDR3 region is CASSASGLAGADTQYF. The CDR3 coding sequence is TGTGCCAGCAGTGCATCGGGACTAGCGGGGGCAGATACGCAGTATTTT. Looking up the rest from reference TRBV2 and TRBJ2-3 gives the full variable domain: EPEVTQTPSHQVTQMGQEVILRCVPISNHLYFYWYRQILGQKVEFLVSFYNNEISEKSEIFDDQFSVERPDGSNFTLKIRSTKLEDSAMYFCASSASGLAGADTQYFGPGTRLTVL.

The chain carries TRBV10-2 and TRBJ2-7; maybe TRBD2 (5 bases). Trimming left V 3 bases short and J 0 bases short, with 18 bases between. The CDR3 contains 17 residues. From germline, CDR1 is WSHSY and CDR2 SAAADI. DNA of the CDR3: TGCGCCAGCAGTGATCTTGGGGAGCGGATTTACTCCTACGAGCAGTACTTC. It is translated as CASSDLGERIYSYEQYF.

The gene calls are TRBV29-1 and TRBJ1-2, with D perhaps TRBD1 (5 bases). The CDR3 covers 13 residues. Germline CDR1 SQVTM, CDR2 ANQGSEA. The V end lost 0 bases, the J end lost 6 bases, and 11 bases lay between the germline ends. The CDR3 DNA is TGCAGCGTTGAAGACAGGGATACTGATGGCTACACCTTC. Translating it yields CSVEDRDTDGYTF.

The chain recombines TRBV28 with TRBJ2-1, with 9 bases aligning to TRBD2. The junction had 6 bases not matched to a gene; V was cut back by 3 bases and J by 6 bases. The CDR3 covers 15 residues. Germline CDR1 is MDHEN and CDR2 is SYDVKM. The CDR3 protein is CASSFLASGINEQFF. In DNA form, the CDR3 reads TGTGCCAGCAGTTTTTTGGCTAGCGGGATCAATGAGCAGTTCTTC.

Here the CDR3 reads CASSEAAGPYEQYF. The CDR3 DNA is TGTGCCAGCAGTGAAGCGGCAGGGCCTTACGAGCAGTACTTC. The rearrangement joins TRBV2 to TRBJ2-5, with D perhaps TRBD1 (5 bases). The J call may be faulty, since TRBJ2-7 better matches the DNA end. The CDR3 is 14 residues long. Germline CDR1 is SNHLY and CDR2 is FYNNEI.

The J gene is TRBJ2-7, the V gene TRBV5-1, with 8 nucleotides matching TRBD1. Germline V gives CDR1 SGHRS, CDR2 YFSETQ. Germline trimming cut 5 bases from V and 3 bases from J; bases unmatched to any gene: 10. The length of the CDR3 is 15 residues. The CDR3 nucleotides read TGCGCCAGCAGGACTAGGACAGGGAGTTTCTACGAGCAGTACTTC. This encodes CASRTRTGSFYEQYF. Drawing the rest from reference TRBV5-1 and TRBJ2-7, the complete variable domain is KAGVTQTPRYLIKTRGQQVTLSCSPISGHRSVSWYQQTPGQGLQFLFEYFSETQRNKGNFPGRFSGRQFSNSRSEMNVSTLELGDSALYLCASRTRTGSFYEQYFGPGTRLTVT.

J is TRBJ2-3 and V is TRBV14; 7 nucleotides match TRBD2. Trimming removed 1 base from V and 2 bases from J; junction bases left unmatched: 12. CDR3 length equals 18 residues. Germline V gene lookup returns CDR1 SGHDN and CDR2 FVKESK. CDR3: CASSQVWVAGYYTDTQYF. Here the CDR3 DNA reads TGTGCCAGCAGCCAAGTCTGGGTAGCGGGCTACTACACAGATACGCAGTATTTT.